Shown below are 27 T cell receptor beta chains from a single sample sequenced in a study of T-cell reconstitution after alpha-beta-depleted transplantation in children. Using unique molecular identifiers, the investigators prepared the TCRbeta library. TCRdb processed the PCR reads anew with MiXCR; each CDR3 protein has one entry. The sample records hundreds of thousands of distinct CDR3 sequences, 9.5% to 15% being singletons. The specimen was PBMCs from the stem cell graft donor, collected from the stem cell graft. These receptors all come from a human donor who donated a stem cell graft to a child with acute lymphoblastic leukemia.

This clonotype was detected ten times or more. The chain is built from TRBV27 and TRBJ1-6; possibly TRBD1 for D (6 bases). Germline values: CDR1 MNHEY, CDR2 SMNVEV (reference sequence). V gave up 4 bases and J gave up 7 bases, with 11 bases separating them. The CDR3 runs 14 residues. Here the CDR3 DNA reads TGTGCCAGCAGTTCTCACAGGGCGAATTCACCCCTCCACTTT. This codes for CASSSHRANSPLHF.

This clonotype has ten or more counts. V is TRBV15 and J is TRBJ2-2; no clear D gene. The CDR3 is 17 residues long. CDR1 is LNHNV, CDR2 YYDKDF, per germline (reference sequence). Trimming took 3 bases from V and 4 from J, leaving 18 bases between them. CDR3 sequence reads: CATSSHVIARGTGELFF. The CDR3 nucleotides read TGTGCCACCAGCAGCCACGTAATTGCCAGAGGCACCGGGGAGCTGTTTTTT.

The sample holds many counts of this clonotype. The genes are TRBV7-4 and TRBJ2-3, with 11 bases identical to TRBD2. The germline V gene encodes CDR1 SGHVT and CDR2 SQSDAQ. This CDR3 is 20 amino acids long. Losses at the gene ends were 4 bases for V and 4 bases for J; bases not matched to a gene: 19. The CDR3 reads CASSWPWWGTSGGAPDTQYF. The CDR3 DNA sequence: TGTGCCAGCAGCTGGCCTTGGTGGGGTACTAGCGGGGGAGCCCCAGATACGCAGTATTTT.

The V gene is TRBV18, the J gene TRBJ2-1; 9 bases align to TRBD1. CDR3 length: 15 amino acids. Germline CDR1 reads KGHSH; CDR2 reads LQKENI. V lost 3 bases, J lost 6 bases, and 6 bases stayed unmatched. CDR3: CASSPPRGQGNEQFF. For the CDR3, the DNA is TGTGCCAGCTCACCTCCGAGGGGACAGGGCAATGAGCAGTTCTTC. The variable domain in full, with the rest retrieved from reference TRBV18 and TRBJ2-1, is NAGVMQNPRHLVRRRGQEARLRCSPMKGHSHVYWYRQLPEEGLKFMVYLQKENIIDESGMPKERFSAEFPKEGPSILRIQQVVRGDSAAYFCASSPPRGQGNEQFFGPGTRLTVL.

This clonotype showed up many times. The chain combines TRBV6-1 with TRBJ1-1; 7 bases are a match to TRBD1. V shed 4 bases, J shed 3 bases, and the junction held 8 bases outside the gene matches. Germline loops: CDR1 MNHNS, CDR2 SASEGT. CDR3 size: 15 residues. The DNA for the CDR3 is TGTGCCAGCAGTGTCACAGGGGCCGGGTACACTGAAGCTTTCTTT. Its protein is CASSVTGAGYTEAFF.

This clonotype was counted many times. The chain is built from TRBV4-2 and TRBJ2-3; D could derive from TRBD1 or TRBD2 (5 bases each). This CDR3 contains 15 residues. Germline V gene sequence: CDR1 LGHNA, CDR2 YNFKEQ. Trimming cost V 0 bases and J 5 bases, with 12 bases left between them. CDR3 sequence: CASSQERWDLDTQYF. The CDR3 nucleotides are TGTGCCAGCAGCCAAGAACGGTGGGACCTAGATACGCAGTATTTT.

The chain joins TRBV6-2 or TRBV6-3 to TRBJ2-4; D call uncertain. CDR1 is MNHEY, CDR2 SVGEGT, per germline. V lost 8 bases and J lost 0, with 14 bases in between. The CDR3 extends over 15 amino acids. CDR3 nucleotides: TGTGCCAGCCGTGGCCTCGGGCTAGCCAAAAACATTCAGTACTTC. It encodes CASRGLGLAKNIQYF.

This clonotype was counted ten times or more. The chain couples TRBV5-8 to TRBJ2-1, with D perhaps TRBD1 (6 bases). Trimming cost V 9 bases and J 7 bases, with 26 bases left between them. The CDR3 spans 16 residues. From germline, CDR1 is SGHTS and CDR2 YDEGEE. The CDR3 protein is CAITTTFFRQVNEQFF. CDR3 DNA: TGTGCCATCACTACCACCTTCTTCCGACAGGTAAATGAGCAGTTCTTC.

The CDR3 sequence: CASGLSGGPLNEQFF. The CDR3 region has the DNA TGTGCCAGCGGCCTGAGCGGGGGGCCCCTCAATGAGCAGTTCTTC. The rearrangement uses TRBV6-1 and TRBJ2-1, with 9 bases lining up with TRBD2. CDR3 length: 15 amino acids. The germline CDR1 and CDR2 sequences are MNHNS and SASEGT. J was trimmed by 6 bases and V by 8 bases; bases with no gene match: 11.

As regards this clonotype: A much larger clone sits a single nucleotide away, making a read error possible. The rearrangement links TRBV6-4 to TRBJ2-1, with TRBD1 as a possible D gene (5 bases). Looked up from germline, CDR1 is MRHNA and CDR2 is SNTAGT. There are 14 residues in the CDR3. CDR3 DNA: TGTTCCAGCAGCGAATACCTAGGGGTGGGCGAGCAGTTCTTC. This sequence encodes CSSSEYLGVGEQFF.

This clonotype was detected many times. The rearrangement links TRBV20-1 to TRBJ1-3, with D unresolved. V lost 5 bases, J lost 4 bases, and 9 bases lay in between. The CDR3 totals 12 residues. Looked up from germline, CDR1 is DFQATT and CDR2 is SNEGSKA (reference sequence). The CDR3 nucleotides are TGCAGTGCTGCGGGGAACGGAAACACCATATATTTT. Its protein is CSAAGNGNTIYF.

Many counts were recorded for this clonotype. The chain uses TRBV24-1 and TRBJ2-1; tentative D call: TRBD2 (5 bases). With 3 bases removed from V and 8 bases from J, the gap between germline ends came to 16 bases. There are 15 residues in the CDR3. The V gene's germline CDR1 is KGHDR and CDR2 SFDVKD. The CDR3 coding sequence is TGTGCCACCAGTGATCCACCAGGTGGGAGCGATGAGCAGTTCTTC. It is translated as CATSDPPGGSDEQFF.

The V and J genes are TRBV6-2 or TRBV6-3 and TRBJ2-7; D remains ambiguous. CDR1 is MNHEY, CDR2 SVGEGT, per germline. The CDR3 spans 16 residues. V dropped 5 bases and J dropped 1 base, with 18 bases sitting between them. Written as DNA, the CDR3 is TGTGCCAGCAGTCGCCGGCGTAATAATTTTTCCTACGAGCAGTACTTC. Amino acids: CASSRRRNNFSYEQYF.

This clonotype was detected many times. The chain recombines TRBV3-1 with TRBJ1-1; D may be TRBD1 (5 bases). Germline CDR1 is LGHDT and CDR2 is YNNKEL (reference sequence). The CDR3 has 17 amino acids. Trimming stripped 0 bases from V and 1 base from J, with 15 bases between. CDR3 in amino acids: CASSQDVGGSANTEAFF. CDR3 DNA sequence: TGTGCCAGCAGCCAAGATGTGGGGGGGAGCGCGAACACTGAAGCTTTCTTT.

The table lists this clonotype with many counts. The chain employs TRBV18 and TRBJ2-7; D is unclear. The CDR3 contains 14 residues. CDR1 KGHSH and CDR2 LQKENI come from the germline V gene. Trimming removed 4 bases from V and 0 bases from J, with 10 bases in between. The CDR3 reads CASSQNPSSYEQYF. For the CDR3, the DNA is TGTGCCAGCTCACAGAACCCATCCTCCTACGAGCAGTACTTC.

This clonotype was counted many times. V and J are TRBV7-3 and TRBJ2-5; D uncertain. Germline lookup yields CDR1 SGHTA and CDR2 FQGTGA. Between the trimmed V and J ends, which lost 4 bases and 5 bases, there was a span of 11 bases. This CDR3 spans 13 amino acids. Written as DNA, the CDR3 is TGTGCCAGCAGCTCGGACCTCGGGGAGACCCAGTACTTC. Translating it yields CASSSDLGETQYF.

This clonotype was recorded at least ten times. V and J are TRBV9 and TRBJ1-5; D gene uncertain. Trimming removed 0 bases at V and 4 bases at J, with 8 bases between. There are 14 residues in the CDR3. Germline values: CDR1 SGDLS, CDR2 YYNGEE. CDR3 residues: CASSVGVSNQPQHF. In nucleotides, the CDR3 is TGTGCCAGCAGCGTAGGGGTATCAAATCAGCCCCAGCATTTT. Full variable domain (remainder filled in from reference TRBV9 and TRBJ1-5): DSGVTQTPKHLITATGQRVTLRCSPRSGDLSVYWYQQSLDQGLQFLIQYYNGEERAKGNILERFSAQQFPDLHSELNLSSLELGDSALYFCASSVGVSNQPQHFGDGTRLSIL.

This chain uses TRBV6-2 or TRBV6-3 with TRBJ2-3; D call uncertain. Germline CDR1 is MNHEY and CDR2 is SVGEGT. This CDR3 comprises 14 residues. The V end was cut by 6 bases, the J end by 2 bases, with 12 bases between. CDR3 coding DNA: TGTGCCAGCAGCTATCGACGGTACACAGATACGCAGTATTTT. Its protein is CASSYRRYTDTQYF.

This clonotype was seen ten or more times. This chain joins TRBV5-6 and TRBJ2-3; 7 positions agree with TRBD1. Looked up from germline, CDR1 is SGHDT and CDR2 is YYEEEE. The CDR3 is made up of 15 amino acids. J was trimmed by 1 base and V by 0 bases; bases with no gene match: 2. The CDR3 here is CASSLEGARTDTQYF. The CDR3, as DNA: TGTGCCAGCAGCTTGGAGGGGGCGCGCACAGATACGCAGTATTTT.

This clonotype was seen only a few times. CDR3 region: CSARDHSGRRNTEAFF. CDR3 bases: TGCAGTGCTAGAGATCATAGTGGCAGGCGGAACACTGAAGCTTTCTTT. The chain couples TRBV20-1 to TRBJ1-1; D is ambiguous. Trimming removed 0 bases from V and 1 base from J, with 15 bases in between. This CDR3 comprises 16 residues. Germline assignment: CDR1 DFQATT and CDR2 SNEGSKA (reference sequence).

This clonotype was seen ten or more times. The chain employs TRBV14 and TRBJ1-2; perhaps TRBD1 as D (5 bases). V was trimmed by 6 bases and J by 6 bases, leaving 14 bases between them. CDR3 length: 13 residues. Germline CDR1 reads SGHDN; CDR2 reads FVKESK. The CDR3 is CASSPLGPHGYTF. CDR3 bases: TGTGCCAGCAGTCCCCTGGGGCCACATGGCTACACCTTC.

This clonotype was counted ten times or more. The chain carries TRBV7-2 and TRBJ2-1; 8 bases are a match to TRBD2. Germline CDR1 reads SGHTA; CDR2 reads FQGNSA. The CDR3 runs to 17 residues. The V and J ends lost 4 bases and 0 bases, in that order; junction bases with no gene match: 8. The CDR3 region has the DNA TGTGCCAGCAGCTCGGAAAAACTAGCGGCCTCCTACAATGAGCAGTTCTTC. Translated: CASSSEKLAASYNEQFF. Drawing the rest from reference TRBV7-2 and TRBJ2-1, the complete variable domain is GAGVSQSPSNKVTEKGKDVELRCDPISGHTALYWYRQSLGQGLEFLIYFQGNSAPDKSGLPSDRFSAERTGGSVSTLTIQRTQQEDSAVYLCASSSEKLAASYNEQFFGPGTRLTVL.

At least ten counts were recorded for this clonotype. The rearrangement links TRBV27 to TRBJ2-7; D uncertain. In germline, CDR1 is MNHEY, CDR2 SMNVEV (reference sequence). This CDR3 spans 15 amino acids. The V gene lost 4 bases and the J gene lost 3 bases, with 16 bases spanning the gap. The CDR3 sequence is CASSSRLRHDYEQYF. The CDR3 coding sequence is TGTGCCAGCAGTTCCAGGCTGCGCCATGACTACGAGCAGTACTTC.

This clonotype came up many times. This chain links TRBV4-1 with TRBJ1-5, with D maybe TRBD1 (6 bases). V shed 2 bases and J shed 7 bases, with 21 bases lying between them. The CDR3 is 17 residues long. From germline, CDR1 is MGHRA and CDR2 YSYEKL. This chain's CDR3 is CASSQPTRDILSQPQHF. The CDR3 nucleotides are TGCGCCAGCAGCCAACCAACAAGGGACATATTAAGCCAGCCCCAGCATTTT.

This clonotype was detected many times. The chain is built from TRBV7-9 and TRBJ2-1; 7 bases agree with TRBD1. This CDR3 comprises 14 residues. Per germline, CDR1 SEHNR and CDR2 FQNEAQ (reference sequence). V shed 6 bases and J 3 bases; nucleotides not matched to a gene: 5. CDR3 DNA: TGTGCCAGCAGTGACAGACAGGGCTACAATGAGCAGTTCTTC. It specifies CASSDRQGYNEQFF.

This clonotype was detected many times. The V call is TRBV5-5, the J call TRBJ1-6; D may be TRBD1 (5 bases). The CDR3 runs 16 residues. Per the germline V gene, CDR1 is SGHKS and CDR2 is YYEKEE (reference sequence). Trimming took 3 bases from V and 7 from J, leaving 17 bases between them. The DNA for the CDR3 is TGTGCCAGCAGCTGGAGGGACGGAACCGGAAATTCACCCCTCCACTTT. Translated, it gives CASSWRDGTGNSPLHF.

In this sample, this clonotype turned up many times. The genes are TRBV27 and TRBJ2-1; the match to TRBD2 covers 9 bases. In germline, CDR1 is MNHEY, CDR2 SMNVEV (reference sequence). This CDR3 has 16 amino acids. V shed 2 bases, J shed 2 bases, and the junction held 4 bases outside the gene matches. Written as DNA, the CDR3 is TGTGCCAGCAGTTTAGCTAGCGGGGAGCCCTACAATGAGCAGTTCTTC. Protein: CASSLASGEPYNEQFF.